This is a list of T cell receptor beta chains from one sample in a study of technical replicates of blood from a handful of donors. The data were produced by immunoSEQ multiplex PCR, yet TCRdb's version contains in-frame clones alone and is incomplete. This table holds under 65,000 clones, approximately 86% found once. Sequenced: PBMCs. The origin of the receptors is a human donor in good health. Some clones in this sample may be carry-over from other donors' samples. Both conserved end residues are part of each CDR3. Fields, in order: V gene, D gene, J gene, clone size, CDR3 length, CDR3 DNA, CDR3 protein. D genes are given only for firm matches. Clone size is not always given. Where it is, it says once, few, many or a class for expanded clones.

>TRBV9|-|TRBJ1-2|-|12
TGTGCCAGCAGATCGAGTGCTGGTGGCTACACCTTC
CASRSSAGGYTF
>TRBV10-3|-|TRBJ1-1|-|14
TGTGCCATCAGTGAGAGGCGGGGTGACACTGAAGCTTTCTTT
CAISERRGDTEAFF
>TRBV9|TRBD1|TRBJ2-7|-|15
TGTGCCAGCAGCAGCTCCGGGACAGGGGTCTACGAGCAGTACTTC
CASSSSGTGVYEQYF
>TRBV15|-|TRBJ1-4|-|14
TGTGCCACCAGCAGCGGGGCAACTAATGAAAAACTGTTTTTT
CATSSGATNEKLFF
>TRBV18|TRBD1|TRBJ1-1|-|16
TGTGCCAGCTCACCACTCGCCGGGACAGGGGTTACTGAAGCTTTCTTT
CASSPLAGTGVTEAFF
>TRBV27|TRBD2|TRBJ2-1|-|16
TGTGCCAGCAGTTTATCCCGACTAGCGTCGGTTAATGAGCAGTTCTTC
CASSLSRLASVNEQFF
>TRBV7-2|TRBD1|TRBJ1-4|-|15
TGTGCCAGCAGAAGACAGGGATCAACTAATGAAAAACTGTTTTTT
CASRRQGSTNEKLFF
>TRBV18|TRBD1|TRBJ1-1|-|12
TGTGCCAGCTCACCACGACAGGGGCTGACTTTCTTT
CASSPRQGLTFF
>TRBV15|-|TRBJ2-5|-|12
TGTGCCGCCGGGGAAAGGATGGAGACCCAGTACTTC
CAAGERMETQYF
>TRBV5-1|-|TRBJ1-2|-|15
TGCGCCAGCAGCTTGGCAGGGGATCCTTGGTATGGCTACACCTTC
CASSLAGDPWYGYTF
>TRBV5-1|TRBD1|TRBJ2-7|-|14
TGCGCCAGCAGCTTAGGACAGGGCCCCTACGAGCAGTACTTC
CASSLGQGPYEQYF
>TRBV27|-|TRBJ2-7|-|14
TGTGCCAGCAGTTTCTCCGGGGATAGTAACGAGCAGTACTTC
CASSFSGDSNEQYF
>TRBV7-3|-|TRBJ2-2|-|15
TGTGCCAGCAGTTATACCGGGACGAACACCGGGGAGCTGTTTTTT
CASSYTGTNTGELFF
>TRBV4-3|-|TRBJ2-2|-|20
TGCGCCAGCAGCCAAGATCTAGACGTCCAGGGTGATCGGAGCACCGGGGAGCTGTTTTTT
CASSQDLDVQGDRSTGELFF
>TRBV2|-|TRBJ1-5|-|13
TGTGCCAGCAGGCGAGAGGGAAGCCAGCCCCAGCATTTT
CASRREGSQPQHF
>TRBV20-1|-|TRBJ1-3|medium-sized|11
TGCAGTGCGCGAGATGGAAACACCATATATTTT
CSARDGNTIYF
>TRBV6-1|TRBD1|TRBJ2-2|-|14
TGTGCCAGCACCCCGACAGGGGCCACCGGGGAGCTGTTTTTT
CASTPTGATGELFF
>TRBV7-6|-|TRBJ1-6|-|14
TGTGCCAGCAGCTTAGCAGGAGGTTCTTCACCCCTCCACTTT
CASSLAGGSSPLHF
>TRBV7-2|-|TRBJ2-1|-|16
TGTGCCAGCAGCTCCAGGCTTACGAGCTCCTACAATGAGCAGTTCTTC
CASSSRLTSSYNEQFF
>TRBV6-5|-|TRBJ1-5|-|14
TGTGCCAGCAGACGGACAGAAAGCAATCAGCCCCAGCATTTT
CASRRTESNQPQHF
>TRBV7-9|-|TRBJ1-4|-|15
TGTGCCAGCAGCTCTACCGAGGCAACTAATGAAAAACTGTTTTTT
CASSSTEATNEKLFF
>TRBV6-5|TRBD1|TRBJ2-7|-|15
TGTGCCAGCAGTTACTCGGGACAGGGGGCGGGCGAGCAGTACTTC
CASSYSGQGAGEQYF
>TRBV7-3|TRBD2|TRBJ2-3|-|16
TGTGCCAGCAGCCCCGGGCTAGCGGGAGGCACAGATACGCAGTATTTT
CASSPGLAGGTDTQYF
>TRBV18|TRBD1|TRBJ1-6|-|15
TGTGCCAGCTCATCGGAGGGGGCTGTCGGCTCACCCCTCCACTTT
CASSSEGAVGSPLHF
>TRBV7-2|-|TRBJ1-2|-|14
TGTGCCAGCAGCCCTACGGGGGGTGGCTATGGCTACACCTTC
CASSPTGGGYGYTF
>TRBV19|-|TRBJ1-1|-|15
TGTGCCAGTAGTATGGCAGGGGTGAGAGGCACTGAAGCTTTCTTT
CASSMAGVRGTEAFF
>TRBV4-3|-|TRBJ1-4|few|16
TGCGCCAGCAGCCAAGAGGTCGCGGGAGGTAATGAAAAACTGTTTTTT
CASSQEVAGGNEKLFF
>TRBV19|TRBD2|TRBJ2-1|-|16
TGTGCCAGTAGCCCCAGAGGGCGGGGGGGTCGGAATGAGCAGTTCTTC
CASSPRGRGGRNEQFF
>TRBV23-1|TRBD2|TRBJ2-1|-|20
TGCGCCAGCACCCATGGGTGCGGGGCTAGCGGGAGGAGAATCCACAATGAGCAGTTCTTC
CASTHGCGASGRRIHNEQFF
>TRBV6-1|TRBD1|TRBJ1-1|-|13
TGTGCCAGCAAACAGGGGCTGAACACTGAAGCTTTCTTT
CASKQGLNTEAFF
>TRBV4-2|-|TRBJ2-7|-|15
TGTGCCAGCAGCCAAGATGTTAGCGGTTTCTACGAGCAGTACTTC
CASSQDVSGFYEQYF
>TRBV27|-|TRBJ1-1|few|11
TGTGCCAGCAGCTCCAGGGGTGAAGCTTTCTTT
CASSSRGEAFF
>TRBV7-6|-|TRBJ2-7|once|13
TGTGCCAGCAGCTCTACAGGGTACGGCGAGCAGTACTTC
CASSSTGYGEQYF
>TRBV7-3|-|TRBJ1-1|-|14
TGTGCCAGCAGCCTGCAGGGGAGTGGCACTGAAGCTTTCTTT
CASSLQGSGTEAFF
>TRBV5-8|-|TRBJ2-7|-|12
TGTGCCAGCAGCTTGGAAGCTTACGAGCAGTACTTC
CASSLEAYEQYF
>TRBV19|-|TRBJ1-3|-|14
TGTGCCACCAGATCTGGTAGCTCAGGAAACACCATATATTTT
CATRSGSSGNTIYF
>TRBV11-2|TRBD2|TRBJ2-1|-|15
TGTGCCAGCAGCTTACTAGCGGGAGGGATCAATGAGCAGTTCTTC
CASSLLAGGINEQFF
>TRBV9|-|TRBJ2-7|-|17
TGTGCCAGCAGCGTAGTAGAGGCGGGGTTCAGCTCCTACGAGCAGTACTTC
CASSVVEAGFSSYEQYF
>TRBV4-2|-|TRBJ2-7|-|18
TGTGCCAGCAGCCAGCCACGGGGTGGCGGGGGCAACTCCTACGAGCAGTACTTC
CASSQPRGGGGNSYEQYF
>TRBV7-2|TRBD1|TRBJ2-7|-|14
TGTGCCAGCAGCTTAACAGGGGGCGCATACGAGCAGTACTTC
CASSLTGGAYEQYF
>TRBV19|-|TRBJ1-1|-|13
TGTGCCAGTAGTTCCCAGGGTGCCACTGAAGCTTTCTTT
CASSSQGATEAFF
>TRBV6-1|-|TRBJ1-2|-|13
TGTGCCAGCAGCCTAAGCACAGGGTACGGCTACACCTTC
CASSLSTGYGYTF
>TRBV4-2|TRBD1|TRBJ1-3|-|17
TGTGCCAGCAGCCAAGCTGGACAGGTACCCCGTGGAAACACCATATATTTT
CASSQAGQVPRGNTIYF
>TRBV6-4|-|TRBJ2-4|-|16
TGTGCCAGCAGTGGAGAACGGGAGAGAGCCAAAAACATTCAGTACTTC
CASSGERERAKNIQYF
>TRBV7-8|-|TRBJ2-7|-|14
TGTGCCAGCAGCTTAGATGGTAGCTCCTACGAGCAGTACTTC
CASSLDGSSYEQYF
>TRBV11-2|TRBD2|TRBJ2-7|-|14
TGTGCCAGCGGCCCGACTAGCGGGAGAGACGAGCAGTACTTC
CASGPTSGRDEQYF
>TRBV4-3|TRBD2|TRBJ2-5|-|16
TGCGCCAGCAGCCAGGAACTAGCGGGGGGGACCGAGACCCAGTACTTC
CASSQELAGGTETQYF
>TRBV19|-|TRBJ1-2|-|16
TGTGCCAGTAGTACGATTACAATTCCAGGGAACTATGGCTACACCTTC
CASSTITIPGNYGYTF
>TRBV5-6|-|TRBJ2-7|-|12
TGTGCCAGCAGCTTGTCAGGGGCCGAGCAGTACTTC
CASSLSGAEQYF
>TRBV2|-|TRBJ1-3|-|12
TGTGCCAGCAGAGCTTCTGGAAACACCATATATTTT
CASRASGNTIYF